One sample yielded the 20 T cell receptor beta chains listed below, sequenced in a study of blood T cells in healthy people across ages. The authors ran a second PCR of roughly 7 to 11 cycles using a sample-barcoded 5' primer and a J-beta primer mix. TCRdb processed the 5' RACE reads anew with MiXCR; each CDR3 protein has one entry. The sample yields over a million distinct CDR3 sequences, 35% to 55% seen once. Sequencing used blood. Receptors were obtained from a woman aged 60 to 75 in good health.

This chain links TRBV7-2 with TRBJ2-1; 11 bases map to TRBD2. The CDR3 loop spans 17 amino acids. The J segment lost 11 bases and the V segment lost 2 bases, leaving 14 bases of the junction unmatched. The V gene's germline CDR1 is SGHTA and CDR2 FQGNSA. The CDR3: CASSLSPSSGRGAKQFF. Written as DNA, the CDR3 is TGTGCCAGCAGCTTATCCCCGAGTAGCGGGAGGGGCGCGAAGCAGTTCTTC.

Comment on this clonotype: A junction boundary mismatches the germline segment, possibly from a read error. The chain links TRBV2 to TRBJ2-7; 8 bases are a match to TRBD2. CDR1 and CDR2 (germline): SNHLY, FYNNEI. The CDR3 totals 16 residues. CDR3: CASREVVLAENDEQYF. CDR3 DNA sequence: TGTGCCAGCAGGGAAGTAGTACTAGCGGAGAACGATGAGCAGTACTTC.

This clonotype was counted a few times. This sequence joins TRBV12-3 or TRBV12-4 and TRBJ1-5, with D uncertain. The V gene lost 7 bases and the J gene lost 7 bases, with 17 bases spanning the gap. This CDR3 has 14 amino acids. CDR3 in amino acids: CASTSEAVEQPQHF. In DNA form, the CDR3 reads TGTGCCAGCACCTCGGAAGCGGTGGAGCAGCCCCAGCATTTT.

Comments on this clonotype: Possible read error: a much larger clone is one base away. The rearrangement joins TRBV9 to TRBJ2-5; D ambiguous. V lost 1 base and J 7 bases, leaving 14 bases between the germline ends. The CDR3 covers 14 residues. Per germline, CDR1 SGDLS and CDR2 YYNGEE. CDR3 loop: CASSVYVGEGTQYF. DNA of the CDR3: TGTGCCAGCAGCGTATATGTCGGAGAAGGGACCCAGTACTTC.

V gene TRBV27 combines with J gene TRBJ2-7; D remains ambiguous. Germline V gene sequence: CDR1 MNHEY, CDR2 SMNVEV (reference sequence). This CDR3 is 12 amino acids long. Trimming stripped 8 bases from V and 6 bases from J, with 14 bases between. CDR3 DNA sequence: TGTGCCAGCGGGTCAAGGTCTGGCGAGCAGTACTTC. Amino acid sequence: CASGSRSGEQYF.

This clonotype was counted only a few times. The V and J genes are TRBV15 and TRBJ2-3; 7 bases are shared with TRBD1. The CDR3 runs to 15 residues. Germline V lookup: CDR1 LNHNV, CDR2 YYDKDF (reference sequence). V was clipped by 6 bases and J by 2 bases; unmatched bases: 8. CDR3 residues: CATSKDRDDTDTQYF. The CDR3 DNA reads TGTGCCACCAGTAAAGACAGGGACGACACAGATACGCAGTATTTT.

CDR3 protein: CASLAGPGTPSYEQYF. Written as DNA, the CDR3 is TGCGCCAGCTTAGCCGGCCCCGGGACCCCCTCCTACGAGCAGTACTTC. This sequence joins TRBV5-1 and TRBJ2-7; the D gene could be TRBD1 or TRBD2 (5 bases each). The CDR3 runs to 16 residues. Germline CDR1 reads SGHRS; CDR2 reads YFSETQ. The germline V and J ends were trimmed by 7 bases and 0 bases, with 20 bases remaining between them.

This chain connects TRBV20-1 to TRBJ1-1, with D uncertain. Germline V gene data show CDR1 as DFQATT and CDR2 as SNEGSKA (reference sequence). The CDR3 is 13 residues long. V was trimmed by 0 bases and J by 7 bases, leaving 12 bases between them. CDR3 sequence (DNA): TGCAGTGCTAGAGATGTGGGGAAACTTGAAGCTTTCTTT. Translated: CSARDVGKLEAFF.

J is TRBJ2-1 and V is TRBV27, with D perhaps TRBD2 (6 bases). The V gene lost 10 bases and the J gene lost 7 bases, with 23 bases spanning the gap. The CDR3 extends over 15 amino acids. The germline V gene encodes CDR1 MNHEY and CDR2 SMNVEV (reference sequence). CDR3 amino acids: CATQAGSLFGNEQFF. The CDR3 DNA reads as TGTGCCACCCAAGCCGGGAGCCTCTTCGGGAATGAGCAGTTCTTC.

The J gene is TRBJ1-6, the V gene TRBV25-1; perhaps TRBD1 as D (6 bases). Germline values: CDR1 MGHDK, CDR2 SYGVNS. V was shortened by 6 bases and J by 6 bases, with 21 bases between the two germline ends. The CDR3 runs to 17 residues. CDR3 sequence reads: CASSPQEGGGSNSPLHF. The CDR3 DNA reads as TGTGCCAGCAGCCCCCAAGAAGGGGGAGGTAGTAATTCACCCCTCCACTTT.

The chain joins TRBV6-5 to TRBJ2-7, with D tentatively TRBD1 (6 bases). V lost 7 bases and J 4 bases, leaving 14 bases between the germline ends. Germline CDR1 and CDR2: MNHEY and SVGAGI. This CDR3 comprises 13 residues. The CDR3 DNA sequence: TGTGCCAGCAATTATGGGGGCCGATACGAGCAGTACTTC. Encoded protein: CASNYGGRYEQYF.

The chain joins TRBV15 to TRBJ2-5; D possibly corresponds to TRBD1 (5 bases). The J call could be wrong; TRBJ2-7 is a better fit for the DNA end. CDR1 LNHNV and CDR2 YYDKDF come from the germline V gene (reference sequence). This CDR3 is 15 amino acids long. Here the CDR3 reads CATSRDGQGTYEQYF. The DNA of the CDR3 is TGTGCCACCAGCAGAGATGGGCAGGGTACCTACGAGCAGTACTTC.

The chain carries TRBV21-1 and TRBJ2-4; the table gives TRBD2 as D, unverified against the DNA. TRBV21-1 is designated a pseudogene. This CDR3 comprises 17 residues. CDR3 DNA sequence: TGTGCCAGCAGCAATGGGAGGGGCGGAAGGGCCAAAAACATTCAGTACTTC. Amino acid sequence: CASSNGRGGRAKNIQYF.

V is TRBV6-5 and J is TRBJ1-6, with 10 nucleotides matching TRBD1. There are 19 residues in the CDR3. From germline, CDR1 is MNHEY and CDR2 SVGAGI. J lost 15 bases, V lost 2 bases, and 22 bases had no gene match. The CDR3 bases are TGTGCCAGCAGTTACCGACGTCCCGGGACAGGGGAGAAAGTTTTTGACCTCCACTTT. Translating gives CASSYRRPGTGEKVFDLHF.

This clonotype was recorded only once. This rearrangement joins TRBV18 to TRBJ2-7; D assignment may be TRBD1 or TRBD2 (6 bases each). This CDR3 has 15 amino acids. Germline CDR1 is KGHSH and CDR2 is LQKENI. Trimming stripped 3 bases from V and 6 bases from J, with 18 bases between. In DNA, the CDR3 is TGTGCCAGCTCACCCACCACGGGGGCACCCTGCGAGCAGTACTTC. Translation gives CASSPTTGAPCEQYF.

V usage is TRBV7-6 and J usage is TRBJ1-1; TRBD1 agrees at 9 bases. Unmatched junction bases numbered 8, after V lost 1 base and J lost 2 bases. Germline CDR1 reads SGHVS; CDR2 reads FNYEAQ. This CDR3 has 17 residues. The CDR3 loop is CASSLVLDRGLNTEAFF. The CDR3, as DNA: TGTGCCAGCAGCTTAGTCCTGGACAGGGGTCTCAACACTGAAGCTTTCTTT.

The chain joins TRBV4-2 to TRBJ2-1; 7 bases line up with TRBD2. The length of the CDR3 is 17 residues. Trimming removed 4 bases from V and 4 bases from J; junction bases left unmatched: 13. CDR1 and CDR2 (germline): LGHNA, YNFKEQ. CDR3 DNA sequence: TGTGCCAGCAGCCCCACGGGGGGACTTAACTTATACAATGAGCAGTTCTTC. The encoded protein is CASSPTGGLNLYNEQFF.

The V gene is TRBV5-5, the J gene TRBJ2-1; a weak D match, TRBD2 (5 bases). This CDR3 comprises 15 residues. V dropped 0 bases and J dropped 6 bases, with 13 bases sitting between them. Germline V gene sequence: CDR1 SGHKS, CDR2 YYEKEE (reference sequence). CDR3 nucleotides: TGTGCCAGCAGCTTGGCTAGCAAGTTTGGCAATGAGCAGTTCTTC. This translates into CASSLASKFGNEQFF. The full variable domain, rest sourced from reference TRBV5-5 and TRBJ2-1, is DAGVTQSPTHLIKTRGQQVTLRCSPISGHKSVSWYQQVLGQGPQFIFQYYEKEERGRGNFPDRFSARQFPNYSSELNVNALLLGDSALYLCASSLASKFGNEQFFGPGTRLTVL.

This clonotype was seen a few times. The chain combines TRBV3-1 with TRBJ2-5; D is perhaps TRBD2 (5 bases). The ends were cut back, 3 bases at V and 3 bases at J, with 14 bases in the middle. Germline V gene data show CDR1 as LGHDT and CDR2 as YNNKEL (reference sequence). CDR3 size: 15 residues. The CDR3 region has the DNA TGTGCCAGCAGCCATCGAAGGGAGTTGAAAGAGACCCAGTACTTC. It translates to CASSHRRELKETQYF.

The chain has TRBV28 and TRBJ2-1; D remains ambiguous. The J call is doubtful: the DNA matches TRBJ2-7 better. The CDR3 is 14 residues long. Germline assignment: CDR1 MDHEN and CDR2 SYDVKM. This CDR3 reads CASSSGAFYNEQYF. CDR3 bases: TGTGCCAGCAGTTCAGGAGCCTTCTACAATGAGCAGTACTTC.